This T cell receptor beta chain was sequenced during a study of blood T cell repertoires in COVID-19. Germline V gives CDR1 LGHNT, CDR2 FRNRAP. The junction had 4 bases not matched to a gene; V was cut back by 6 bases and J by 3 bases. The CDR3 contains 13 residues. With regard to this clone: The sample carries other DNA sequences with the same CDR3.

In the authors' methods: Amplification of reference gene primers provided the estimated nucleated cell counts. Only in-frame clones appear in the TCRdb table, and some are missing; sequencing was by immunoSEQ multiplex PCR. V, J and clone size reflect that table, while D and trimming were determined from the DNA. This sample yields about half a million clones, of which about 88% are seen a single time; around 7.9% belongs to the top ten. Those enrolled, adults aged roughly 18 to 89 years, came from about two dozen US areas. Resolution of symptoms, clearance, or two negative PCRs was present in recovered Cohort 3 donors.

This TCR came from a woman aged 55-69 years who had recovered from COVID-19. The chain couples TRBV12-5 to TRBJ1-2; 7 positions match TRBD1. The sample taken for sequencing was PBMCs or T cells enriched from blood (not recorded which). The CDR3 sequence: CASGRDSYYGYTF. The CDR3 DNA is TGTGCTAGTGGCCGGGACAGTTACTATGGCTACACCTTC. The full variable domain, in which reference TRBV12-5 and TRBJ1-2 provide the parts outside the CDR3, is DARVTQTPRHKVTEMGQEVTMRCQPILGHNTVFWYRQTMMQGLELLAYFRNRAPLDDSGMPKDRFSAEMPDATLATLKIQPSEPRDSAVYFCASGRDSYYGYTFGSGTRLTVV.